The T cell receptor beta chain under discussion was sequenced for a study of blood T cell repertoires in COVID-19. Study background: PBMCs, B-cell-depleted T cells, or T cells were the source of the cDNA or gDNA that made up the material.

CDR3 length: 14 amino acids. V lost 5 bases and J lost 4; bases outside the gene matches: 6. Germline CDR1 and CDR2: MNHEY and SVGAGI. Profiling relied on immunoSEQ multiplex PCR, and the TCRdb table lists in-frame clones only, not all of them. The table lists some 97,000 clones, approximately 88% of them singletons. The origin of this receptor is a woman in her sixties with acute or convalescent COVID-19. The sample comprised peripheral blood. The V gene is TRBV6-5, the J gene TRBJ2-5; TRBD2 agrees at 8 bases. The CDR3 nucleotides are TGTGCCAGCAGTAGCGGGAGTGTAGGAGAGACCCAGTACTTC. It is translated as CASSSGSVGETQYF.